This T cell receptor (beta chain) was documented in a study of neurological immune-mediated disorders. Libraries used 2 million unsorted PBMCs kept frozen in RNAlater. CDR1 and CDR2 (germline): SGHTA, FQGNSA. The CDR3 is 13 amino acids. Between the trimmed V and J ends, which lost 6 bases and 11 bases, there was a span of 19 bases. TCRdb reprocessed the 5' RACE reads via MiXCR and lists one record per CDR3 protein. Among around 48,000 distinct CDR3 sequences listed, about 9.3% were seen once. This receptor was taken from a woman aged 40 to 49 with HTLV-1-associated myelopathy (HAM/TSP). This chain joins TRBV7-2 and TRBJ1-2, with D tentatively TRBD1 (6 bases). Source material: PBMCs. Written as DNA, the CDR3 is TGTGCCAGCAGTTTCCGGGGGGGCTATAGATACACCTTC. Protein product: CASSFRGGYRYTF.